The T cell receptor beta chain under discussion was sequenced for a study of OX40 agonist ivuxolimab in advanced cancers. Overall study context: The patients got ivuxolimab, which is an agonistic anti-OX40 (CD134) antibody. Under the entry rules, prior anti-PD-1, anti-PD-L1 or anti-CTLA-4 therapy was allowed, and roughly 43% had some.

This clone was picked up one time. Baseline, cycle 4 day 1, and cycle 7 day 1 were the blood sampling points. V lost 1 base, J lost 4 bases, and 13 bases lay in between. This CDR3 has 15 amino acids. CDR1 and CDR2 (germline): LNHDA, SQIVND (reference sequence). Sequencing was performed with immunoSEQ multiplex PCR; in TCRdb, only in-frame clones are kept and a portion is missing. Seen here are some 66,000 clones, about four fifths observed once, and the top ten hold over 2%. J is TRBJ1-1 and V is TRBV19; TRBD1 might be the D (6 bases). Here the sequenced sample was CD4+ or CD8+ T cells sorted from blood, taken in a trial of the OX40 agonist ivuxolimab. This TCR was sampled from an adult with an advanced solid tumor such as melanoma, head and neck, liver or kidney cancer. The CDR3 sequence is CASSIAAGAITEAFF. CDR3 nucleotides: TGTGCCAGTAGTATAGCCGCAGGGGCGATCACTGAAGCTTTCTTT.